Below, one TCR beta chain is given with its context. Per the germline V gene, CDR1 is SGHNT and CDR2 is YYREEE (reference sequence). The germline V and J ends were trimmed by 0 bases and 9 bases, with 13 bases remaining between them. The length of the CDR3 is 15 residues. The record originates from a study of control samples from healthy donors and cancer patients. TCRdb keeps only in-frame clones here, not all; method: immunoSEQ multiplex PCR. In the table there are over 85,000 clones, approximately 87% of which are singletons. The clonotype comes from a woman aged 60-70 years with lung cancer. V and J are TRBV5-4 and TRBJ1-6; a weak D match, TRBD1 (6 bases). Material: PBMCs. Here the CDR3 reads CASSLAAGDGSPLHF. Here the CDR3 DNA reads TGTGCCAGCAGCTTGGCGGCAGGGGACGGTTCACCCCTCCACTTT.